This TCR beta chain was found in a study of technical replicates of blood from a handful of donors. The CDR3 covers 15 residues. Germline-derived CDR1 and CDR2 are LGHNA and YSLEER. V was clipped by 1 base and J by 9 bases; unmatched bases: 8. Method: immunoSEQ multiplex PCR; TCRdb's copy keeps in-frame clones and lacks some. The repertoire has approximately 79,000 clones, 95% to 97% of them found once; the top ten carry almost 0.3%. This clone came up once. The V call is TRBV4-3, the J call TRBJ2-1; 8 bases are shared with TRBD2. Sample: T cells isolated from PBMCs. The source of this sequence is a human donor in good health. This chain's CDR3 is CASSQGGRIGGEQFF. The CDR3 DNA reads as TGCGCCAGCAGCCAAGGCGGGAGGATCGGGGGTGAGCAGTTCTTC.